This T cell receptor beta chain was identified in a study of molecular identifiers for immune sequencing clone quantification. Study background: In replicates, RNA from approximately 20,000 or 100,000 naive CD8 cells was divided five ways and four parts were sequenced.

This clonotype was recorded only once. Germline V CDR1 and CDR2: MGHRA, YSYEKL. This CDR3 spans 15 amino acids. V lost 1 base to trimming and J lost 1 base, with 10 bases between them. Libraries of naive CD8 cells were prepared from around 20,000 to 990,000 sorted cells using 10%, 30% or 50% RNA. The authors sorted naive CD8 T cells as CD8+CD4-CCR7+CD45RA+. The use of previously described methods and listed TCR primers produced the bulk TCR libraries. TCRdb passed the PCR reads through MiXCR, listing each CDR3 protein once. The sample includes hundreds of thousands of distinct CDR3 sequences, over 25% of them seen just once.

Sequenced input: naive CD8+ T cells from blood, with Jurkat cell RNA spiked in. The sample's subset: FACS-sorted CD8+CD4-CCR7+CD45RA+ naive T cells. This receptor was obtained from a human donor in good health. Some libraries in this study had Jurkat cell RNA spiked in. The chain combines TRBV4-1 with TRBJ2-5; either TRBD1 or TRBD2 may fit D (5 bases each). CDR3 protein: CASSQGWGFQETQYF. The CDR3 coding sequence is TGCGCCAGCAGCCAAGGTTGGGGGTTCCAAGAGACCCAGTACTTC.